This T cell receptor (beta chain) is from a study of identical twins (dated by TCRdb to the mid-2010s). Some background on the complete study: TCR alpha and beta repertoires from monozygotic twins, unrelated adults of various ages and cord blood were deep-sequenced to test whether fetal clonotypes persist. To rule out contamination, the twin experiments were replicated at different times with different library preparation protocols. Points the paper makes about the study in general: Invariant T cells such as MAIT and iNKT could partly confound zero-insertion analyses, although diverse VJ usage argued against such confounding for most clonotypes. Compared with coincidental sharing between unrelated individuals, an excess of low generation-probability sequences was observed among out-of-frame TCR alpha sequences shared between twins. Fewer insertions were carried by abundant cord blood beta clonotypes, a similar but weaker trend appeared in young adult naive repertoires, and no such trend appeared in memory repertoires. In beta out-of-frame sequences, excess twin sharing was weaker, because having fewer shared sequences lowered the signal-to-noise ratio. Because the same donors could not be followed over many years, conclusions were based on cross-sectional statistical analysis. In monozygotic twins, recombination models systematically underestimated out-of-frame TCR alpha sharing, but the models matched the sharing seen between unrelated individuals.

V lost 2 bases and J lost 3 bases, and the count of bases not matched to a germline gene is 5. Including the terminal cysteine and phenylalanine, the CDR3 comprises 15 residues. The entry retains the CDR3 DNA only, 45 bases that are in frame from base 1. In the germline V gene, CDR1 corresponds to LGHNA and CDR2 to YSLEER. Every donor was a healthy Caucasian. Three pairs of female monozygotic twins, all aged about 18 to 29 years, were included in the twin cohort. Positive isolation kits from Invitrogen were used to isolate the CD4+ and CD8+ T cell populations. This clonotype was counted between two and nine times. The antigen it binds to is not known. Qualities for individual bases were not recorded, and no much larger clone is one base off. The library was obtained by 5' RACE. Instrument used: Illumina HiSeq 2000. Template switching added a universal primer binding site, and the final cDNA carried a unique molecular identifier that allowed TCR cDNA molecules to be counted accurately. First-strand cDNA for TCR alpha and beta chains was synthesized from specific primers in the conserved constant-segment region. To control for contamination, each cDNA library was double barcoded with a SMART-Mk sample barcode plus Illumina barcodes. TruSeq adapter sequences, together with Illumina sample barcodes, were added in two successive PCR steps. The Illumina HiSeq platform was used with custom primers to sequence TCR alpha and beta cDNA libraries. In the paper's pipeline: Unique molecular identifiers were extracted from raw reads with MiGEC, and CDR3 positions were determined with MiXCR. Recombination models were inferred per individual with the repgenHMM and IGoR tools using an EM algorithm. Shared clonotypes were analyzed with the tcR package in R, and sharing was normalized by the product of cloneset sizes. Out-of-frame nonproductive sequences were analyzed to study raw recombination free of thymic and clonal selection effects. TCRdb trimmed public reads at Q25 via fastp, called clones via MiXCR and kept in-frame beta chains. Here each entry gathers all rows of one CDR3 protein and keeps the most common genes and DNA. In this record, the V and J calls reflect TCRdb's handling and not the investigators' own analysis. In all, the sample holds about 460,000 distinct CDR3 sequences, and 12% to 15% of those were seen once. The leading ten clones occupy roughly 0.56% of the sample.

Separately, the same data were catalogued under a study of yellow fever vaccine responses in identical twins. The other study reports the following: According to the authors, in identical twins the way T cells responded to vaccination appeared partly convergent and partly personalized. Focusing on identical twins, the study followed the T cell clones that responded to the vaccine, and did so with precision.

This sequence was found in a woman in her late teens or twenties in good health. Material for sequencing was CD4+ T cells sorted from blood. Rearrangement joined TRBV4-3 to TRBJ2-7, with TRBD2 identical over 9 junction bases. CDR3 loop: CASSQYLSGSYEQYF. The DNA is TGCGCCAGCAGCCAATACCTTAGCGGGAGCTACGAGCAGTACTTC.